These 21 T cell receptor beta chains originate from one sample sequenced in a study of blood T cell repertoires in COVID-19. Only in-frame clones appear in the TCRdb table, and some are missing; sequencing was by immunoSEQ multiplex PCR. The table records around 160,000 clones, approximately 80% of them present only once. The material sequenced was PBMCs or T cells enriched from blood (not recorded which). The origin of the receptors is a man aged 50 or older who had recovered from COVID-19.

This chain uses TRBV5-1 with TRBJ1-3; D unclear. Trimming cost V 0 bases and J 0 bases, with 7 bases left between them. This CDR3 is 15 amino acids long. Germline V gives CDR1 SGHRS, CDR2 YFSETQ. The CDR3 spells CASSLDRGSGNTIYF. In nucleotides, the CDR3 is TGCGCCAGCAGCTTGGACCGGGGCTCTGGAAACACCATATATTTT.

The genes are TRBV7-8 and TRBJ1-2; 7 bases line up with TRBD1. V lost 1 base and J lost 8; bases outside the gene matches: 10. Germline lookup yields CDR1 SGHVS and CDR2 FQNEAQ. The CDR3 covers 15 residues. CDR3 loop: CASSLEGAGLGGYTF. CDR3 DNA sequence: TGTGCCAGCAGCTTAGAGGGGGCAGGATTGGGAGGCTACACCTTC. The full variable domain, in which reference TRBV7-8 and TRBJ1-2 provide the parts outside the CDR3, is GAGVSQSPRYKVAKRGQDVALRCDPISGHVSLFWYQQALGQGPEFLTYFQNEAQLDKSGLPSDRFFAERPEGSVSTLKIQRTQQEDSAVYLCASSLEGAGLGGYTFGSGTRLTVV.

This chain uses TRBV7-5 with TRBJ2-5; TRBD1 is taken as the D call from the table, unchecked against the DNA. TRBV7-5 is a documented pseudogene. This CDR3 contains 16 residues. The CDR3: CARSLECVRAQETQYF. DNA for the CDR3: TGTGCCAGAAGCTTAGAGTGCGTCAGGGCACAAGAGACCCAGTACTTC.

This chain connects TRBV11-1 to TRBJ2-1, with 12 bases fitting TRBD1. This CDR3 region has 16 residues. Germline trimming cut 5 bases from V and 8 bases from J; bases unmatched to any gene: 10. CDR1 and CDR2 from the germline V gene are SGHAT and FQDESV (reference sequence). CDR3 coding DNA: TGTGCCAGCAGCCCCACCGGGACAGGGGGCTTCGATGAGCAGTTCTTC. Translating it yields CASSPTGTGGFDEQFF.

The V and J genes are TRBV27 and TRBJ2-7; 7 positions agree with TRBD1. Trimming cost V 4 bases and J 7 bases; bases outside gene matches: 13. Germline V lookup: CDR1 MNHEY, CDR2 SMNVEV (reference sequence). This CDR3 contains 15 residues. The CDR3 reads CASSSPGQYASEQYF. The DNA of the CDR3 is TGTGCCAGCAGTTCTCCGGGACAGTACGCCTCGGAGCAGTACTTC.

V is TRBV7-9 and J is TRBJ2-7, with 10 bases matching TRBD2. Germline loops: CDR1 SEHNR, CDR2 FQNEAQ (reference sequence). V trimming: 3 bases; J trimming: 0 bases; junction bases outside the gene matches: 5. The CDR3 covers 16 residues. CDR3 residues: CASSLARTSGSYEQYF. The CDR3 bases are TGTGCCAGCAGCTTGGCGCGGACTAGCGGCTCCTACGAGCAGTACTTC.

This clone was recorded a few times. V is TRBV4-1 and J is TRBJ2-7, with D tentatively TRBD1 (5 bases). The CDR3 has 12 residues. V was cut by 4 bases and J by 1 base, with 5 bases left in between. Looked up from germline, CDR1 is MGHRA and CDR2 is YSYEKL. As DNA, the CDR3 is TGCGCCAGCAGCCCAGGGTCCTACGAGCAGTACTTC. This gives the protein CASSPGSYEQYF.

This chain connects TRBV4-2 to TRBJ2-1, with D maybe TRBD1 (5 bases). The CDR3 loop spans 17 amino acids. Per germline, CDR1 LGHNA and CDR2 YNFKEQ. Trimming shortened V by 0 bases and J by 4 bases, and 16 bases separated the two germline ends. Written as DNA, the CDR3 is TGTGCCAGCAGCCAAGATCGACAGCCCAGGGTTTACAATGAGCAGTTCTTC. Amino acids: CASSQDRQPRVYNEQFF.

The gene calls are TRBV18 and TRBJ1-1, with D possibly TRBD1 on 6 matching bases. CDR1 and CDR2 (germline): KGHSH, LQKENI. V lost 6 bases and J lost 0, with 11 bases in between. This CDR3 region has 14 residues. The CDR3, as DNA: TGTGCCAGCTCGGCACAGGGAATGAACACTGAAGCTTTCTTT. Translated: CASSAQGMNTEAFF.

This chain connects TRBV7-2 to TRBJ1-2; 7 positions agree with TRBD1. After removal of 5 bases from V and 4 bases from J, the junction contained 10 bases not matched to a gene. This CDR3 comprises 15 residues. CDR1 and CDR2 from the germline V gene are SGHTA and FQGNSA. The CDR3 coding sequence is TGTGCCAGCAGCACGCGACAGGGTTTCGGCTATGGCTACACCTTC. The encoded protein is CASSTRQGFGYGYTF.

The V gene is TRBV15, the J gene TRBJ1-5; D is uncertain. This CDR3 spans 18 amino acids. Trimming shortened V by 0 bases and J by 2 bases, and 17 bases separated the two germline ends. Germline-derived CDR1 and CDR2 are LNHNV and YYDKDF (reference sequence). The CDR3, as DNA: TGTGCCACCAGCAGAGAGTCGGGAGGGAGGGTTGGCAATCAGCCCCAGCATTTT. Its protein product is CATSRESGGRVGNQPQHF.

The CDR3 reads CASSRSGLTEAFF. Here the CDR3 DNA reads TGTGCCAGTAGTCGATCGGGTCTCACTGAAGCTTTCTTT. The chain combines TRBV19 with TRBJ1-1; D gene ambiguous. The CDR3 totals 13 residues. The germline gives CDR1 LNHDA, CDR2 SQIVND (reference sequence). Trimming removed 5 bases from V and 4 bases from J, with 11 bases in between.

The V and J genes are TRBV14 and TRBJ1-5; perhaps TRBD1 as D (5 bases). From germline, CDR1 is SGHDN and CDR2 FVKESK. This CDR3 has 14 residues. The V gene lost 3 bases and the J gene lost 1 base, with 7 bases spanning the gap. The CDR3, as DNA: TGTGCCAGCAGCCACCGGGGGAGCAATCAGCCCCAGCATTTT. Encoded protein: CASSHRGSNQPQHF.

The chain is built from TRBV15 and TRBJ2-7; D perhaps matches TRBD1 (5 bases). The germline V gene encodes CDR1 LNHNV and CDR2 YYDKDF (reference sequence). The CDR3 is made up of 14 amino acids. V lost 1 base and J lost 2, with 9 bases in between. The CDR3 coding sequence is TGTGCCACCAGCAGAGGGGGCGGAACCTACGAGCAGTACTTC. Translating it yields CATSRGGGTYEQYF.

This chain uses TRBV6-1 with TRBJ2-7; possible D gene TRBD2, 6 bases. The V end lost 3 bases, the J end lost 5 bases, and 17 bases lay between the germline ends. The CDR3 extends over 15 amino acids. Germline-derived CDR1 and CDR2 are MNHNS and SASEGT. The CDR3 loop reads CASSDGPGVRDEQYF. CDR3 nucleotide sequence: TGTGCCAGCAGTGATGGTCCGGGGGTTCGCGACGAGCAGTACTTC.

The rearrangement uses TRBV3-1 (or the pseudogene TRBV3-2) and TRBJ2-3; 14 bases are shared with TRBD2. The trim removed 1 base at V and 3 bases at J, leaving 9 bases unmatched. Germline-derived CDR1 and CDR2 are LGHDT and YNNKEL (reference sequence). The CDR3 loop spans 19 amino acids. As DNA, the CDR3 is TGTGCCAGCAGCCAAGCGGTGGGACTAGCGGGAGCGCGAACAGATACGCAGTATTTT. Translated, it gives CASSQAVGLAGARTDTQYF.

The chain recombines TRBV28 with TRBJ2-1, with D possibly matching TRBD2 (5 bases). Deletions cut 4 bases from V and 0 bases from J, with 10 bases between. CDR3 size: 15 residues. CDR1 is MDHEN, CDR2 SYDVKM, per germline. The CDR3 sequence is CASSWAAGSYNEQFF. CDR3 sequence (DNA): TGTGCCAGCAGTTGGGCGGCGGGCTCCTACAATGAGCAGTTCTTC.

This clone is a singleton in its sample. The rearrangement uses TRBV5-1 and TRBJ1-2; D not certain. V lost 4 bases and J lost 5, with 21 bases in between. The germline V gene encodes CDR1 SGHRS and CDR2 YFSETQ. The CDR3 is 16 amino acids. CDR3 nucleotides: TGCGCCAGCAGCCCGACCTGGAACACGGGTCGGTATGGCTACACCTTC. Protein: CASSPTWNTGRYGYTF.

The rearrangement joins TRBV7-2 to TRBJ1-2, with TRBD1 matching over 10 bases. CDR3 size: 14 residues. The junction had 4 bases not matched to a gene; V was cut back by 4 bases and J by 5 bases. Germline V gene sequence: CDR1 SGHTA, CDR2 FQGNSA. The CDR3 DNA is TGTGCCAGCAGCTGGGGGGACAGGGGTTATGGCTACACCTTC. This sequence encodes CASSWGDRGYGYTF. The variable domain in full, with the rest retrieved from reference TRBV7-2 and TRBJ1-2, is GAGVSQSPSNKVTEKGKDVELRCDPISGHTALYWYRQSLGQGLEFLIYFQGNSAPDKSGLPSDRFSAERTGGSVSTLTIQRTQQEDSAVYLCASSWGDRGYGYTFGSGTRLTVV.

In its sample, this clone was seen a few times. This chain joins TRBV7-2 and TRBJ1-2; TRBD1 is a possible D gene (5 bases). The V end lost 1 base, the J end lost 4 bases, and 13 bases lay between the germline ends. Germline lookup yields CDR1 SGHTA and CDR2 FQGNSA. This CDR3 spans 15 amino acids. The CDR3 sequence is CASSLVFGQGYGYTF. The CDR3 DNA reads as TGTGCCAGCAGCTTAGTATTCGGGCAGGGCTATGGCTACACCTTC.

This sequence joins TRBV30 and TRBJ2-2; weak D call: TRBD2 (6 bases). With 5 bases removed from V and 6 bases from J, the gap between germline ends came to 16 bases. CDR1 and CDR2 (germline): GTSNPN, SVGIG (reference sequence). This CDR3 region has 14 residues. The CDR3 nucleotides read TGTGCCTGGGGGCCGGTGAGCGGGCCCGGGGAGCTGTTTTTT. Residues: CAWGPVSGPGELFF.